Following are 20 T cell receptor beta chains from one sample sequenced in a study of T cell repertoires in cytomegalovirus infection. TCRdb redid the calling of the reads with MiXCR, one entry per CDR3 protein. The table has 510,000 or so distinct CDR3 sequences, about 30% seen once; the top ten hold roughly an eighth. Sequencing input: PBMCs. The receptors shown here come from a human donor in good health (CMV status not recorded). Some clones in this sample may be carry-over from other donors' samples.

There are a few counts of this clonotype. The CDR3 region has the DNA TGTGCCAGTAGTACACAGGGGGCGAGAAACACTGAAGCTTTCTTT. Translation: CASSTQGARNTEAFF. The chain couples TRBV19 to TRBJ1-1; 9 bases align to TRBD1. Losses at the gene ends were 4 bases for V and 2 bases for J; bases not matched to a gene: 5. CDR1 and CDR2 (germline): LNHDA, SQIVND (reference sequence). The CDR3 is 15 amino acids.

This clonotype has at least ten counts. The CDR3 is CASRRENYGYTF. The CDR3 DNA sequence: TGTGCCAGCAGGCGAGAGAACTATGGCTACACCTTC. This chain joins TRBV7-2 and TRBJ1-2; no definite D call. The CDR3 totals 12 residues. Trimming took 6 bases from V and 2 from J, leaving 7 bases between them. CDR1 is SGHTA, CDR2 FQGNSA, per germline.

This clonotype has a count of ten or more. V usage is TRBV12-3 or TRBV12-4 and J usage is TRBJ1-6; 7 nucleotides align to TRBD1. The CDR3 extends over 14 amino acids. The V segment lost 2 bases and the J segment 8 bases; nucleotides outside the gene matches: 3. CDR3: CASSLRQGYSPLHF. CDR3 nucleotides: TGTGCCAGCAGTTTAAGACAGGGATATTCACCCCTCCACTTT.

This clonotype was observed a handful of times. The DNA of the CDR3 is TGTGCCAGTTCTCAGGGTGATAGTACGGACGTC. It codes for CASSQGDSTDV. The genes are TRBV19 and TRBJ2-7; TRBD1 is a possible D gene (5 bases). This CDR3 is 11 amino acids long. Germline loops: CDR1 LNHDA, CDR2 SQIVND (reference sequence).

This clonotype appeared a single time. This chain joins TRBV5-6 and TRBJ2-3; 7 bases are shared with TRBD2. Trimming removed 4 bases from V and 4 bases from J; junction bases left unmatched: 6. Germline assignment: CDR1 SGHDT and CDR2 YYEEEE. The CDR3 extends over 14 amino acids. This CDR3 is CASSKMRESDTQYF. The DNA for the CDR3 is TGTGCCAGCAGCAAAATGCGGGAGTCAGATACGCAGTATTTT. The whole variable domain, remainder taken from reference TRBV5-6 and TRBJ2-3, is DAGVTQSPTHLIKTRGQQVTLRCSPKSGHDTVSWYQQALGQGPQFIFQYYEEEERQRGNFPDRFSGHQFPNYSSELNVNALLLGDSALYLCASSKMRESDTQYFGPGTRLTVL.

This chain joins TRBV5-6 and TRBJ2-7; D ambiguous. This CDR3 comprises 14 residues. The V end lost 0 bases, the J end lost 7 bases, and 14 bases lay between the germline ends. Germline CDR1 reads SGHDT; CDR2 reads YYEEEE. CDR3: CASSLGQPYEEQYV. The CDR3 DNA reads as TGTGCCAGCAGCTTGGGCCAACCCTACGAGGAGCAGTACGTC.

This clonotype was seen a few times. The V gene is TRBV6-2 or TRBV6-3, the J gene TRBJ1-5; 10 bases agree with TRBD1. V lost 6 bases to trimming and J lost 7 bases; unmatched junction nucleotides: 9. This CDR3 comprises 15 residues. Per germline, CDR1 MNHEY and CDR2 SVGEGT. This chain's CDR3 is CASSTTGGFRQPQHF. CDR3 bases: TGTGCCAGCAGCACGACAGGGGGCTTCCGACAGCCCCAGCATTTT.

V is TRBV4-1 and J is TRBJ2-1; 7 bases are shared with TRBD1. Trimming cost V 1 base and J 4 bases; bases outside gene matches: 4. Germline loops: CDR1 MGHRA, CDR2 YSYEKL. The CDR3 covers 15 residues. CDR3 in DNA: TGCGCCAGCAGCCAAGGGACAGGACAATACAATGAGCAGTTCTTC. This codes for CASSQGTGQYNEQFF.

The chain employs TRBV6-5 and TRBJ2-3, with a weak D call TRBD1 (5 bases). CDR3 length equals 14 residues. The V end lost 4 bases, the J end lost 1 base, and 9 bases lay between the germline ends. Germline CDR1 is MNHEY and CDR2 is SVGAGI. The CDR3 loop is CASSFRQRTDTQYF. The CDR3 DNA is TGTGCCAGCAGTTTCAGACAGCGCACAGATACGCAGTATTTT.

This clonotype was seen repeatedly, ten times or more. The chain recombines TRBV7-8 with TRBJ1-5; D unresolved. The V and J ends lost 4 bases and 4 bases respectively, with 11 bases between them. CDR1 and CDR2 (germline): SGHVS, FQNEAQ. The CDR3 is 14 residues long. CDR3 coding DNA: TGTGCCAGCAGCTCCGACATAGGAAATCAGCCCCAGCATTTT. Translation gives CASSSDIGNQPQHF.

This chain joins TRBV11-2 and TRBJ2-2, with unresolved D. Trimming cost V 5 bases and J 4 bases, with 14 bases left between them. CDR3 size: 15 residues. Germline V CDR1 and CDR2: SGHAT, FQNNGV. The chain's CDR3 is CASSRQVILTGELFF. CDR3 DNA: TGTGCCAGCAGCCGGCAGGTGATCCTCACCGGGGAGCTGTTTTTT.

This clonotype was seen a handful of times. The CDR3 region is CASSVSGSTDTQYF. In DNA form, the CDR3 reads TGTGCCAGCAGCGTTAGCGGGAGCACAGATACGCAGTATTTT. The rearrangement joins TRBV7-2 to TRBJ2-3, with TRBD2 matching 7 bases. The CDR3 totals 14 residues. Trimming at V came to 5 bases and at J to 0 bases, leaving 2 bases not matched to a gene. Germline lookup yields CDR1 SGHTA and CDR2 FQGNSA.

At least ten counts were recorded for this clonotype. The chain is built from TRBV7-2 and TRBJ2-3, with TRBD1 as a possible D gene (6 bases). Germline CDR1 SGHTA, CDR2 FQGNSA. V gave up 5 bases and J gave up 3 bases, with 12 bases separating them. The CDR3 runs to 14 residues. CDR3 nucleotides: TGTGCCAGCAGCCTATCGACAGGAACAGATACGCAGTATTTT. It specifies CASSLSTGTDTQYF.

This clonotype was observed a handful of times. The CDR3 sequence is CASSPTGSDTQYF. The DNA of the CDR3 is TGTGCCAGCAGCCCGACAGGGTCAGATACGCAGTATTTT. The chain couples TRBV7-9 to TRBJ2-3, with 7 bases matching TRBD1. The CDR3 sequence is 13 residues long. Germline V gene data show CDR1 as SEHNR and CDR2 as FQNEAQ (reference sequence). Trimming at V came to 5 bases and at J to 4 bases, leaving 3 bases not matched to a gene.

The chain couples TRBV7-3 to TRBJ1-1; TRBD1 agrees at 9 bases. Unmatched junction bases numbered 5, after V lost 5 bases and J lost 1 base. CDR3 length: 15 amino acids. The V gene's germline CDR1 is SGHTA and CDR2 FQGTGA. CDR3 sequence: CASSDGTGPNTEAFF. The DNA of the CDR3 is TGTGCCAGCAGCGATGGGACAGGGCCGAACACTGAAGCTTTCTTT.

This clonotype was detected a few times. The V gene is TRBV18, the J gene TRBJ1-1; D is undetermined. V lost 0 bases, J lost 1 base, and 12 bases lay in between. This CDR3 comprises 16 residues. The V gene's germline CDR1 is KGHSH and CDR2 LQKENI. The CDR3 is CASSPPSRASNTEAFF. The CDR3 coding sequence is TGTGCCAGCTCACCACCTAGCCGGGCCTCGAACACTGAAGCTTTCTTT. Together with reference TRBV18 and TRBJ1-1, the CDR3 gives the full variable domain: NAGVMQNPRHLVRRRGQEARLRCSPMKGHSHVYWYRQLPEEGLKFMVYLQKENIIDESGMPKERFSAEFPKEGPSILRIQQVVRGDSAAYFCASSPPSRASNTEAFFGQGTRLTVV.

This clonotype was counted a few times. V and J are TRBV6-2 or TRBV6-3 and TRBJ2-1; D is unclear. The CDR3 spans 13 residues. CDR1 is MNHEY and CDR2 is SVGEGT in the germline V gene. V was trimmed by 6 bases and J by 6 bases, leaving 12 bases between them. The CDR3 DNA reads TGTGCCAGCAGCCAAGGATCAGGCAATGAGCAGTTCTTC. Translating it yields CASSQGSGNEQFF.

This clonotype has ten or more counts. The J gene is TRBJ2-7, the V gene TRBV7-2; TRBD2 matches 9 bases. CDR3 length: 15 residues. CDR1 and CDR2 from the germline V gene are SGHTA and FQGNSA. Trimming cost V 2 bases and J 2 bases; bases outside gene matches: 4. This CDR3 reads CASSLQAGGAYEQYV. The CDR3 DNA reads TGTGCCAGCAGCTTACAAGCGGGAGGAGCCTACGAGCAGTACGTC.

The chain combines TRBV19 with TRBJ2-7; maybe TRBD1 (5 bases). The CDR3 is 16 amino acids. Germline V lookup: CDR1 LNHDA, CDR2 SQIVND (reference sequence). The V gene lost 2 bases and the J gene lost 0 bases, with 14 bases spanning the gap. The CDR3 is CASSITQGLSSYEQYF. The CDR3 nucleotides are TGTGCCAGTAGTATAACTCAGGGTTTAAGCTCCTACGAGCAGTACTTC.

The chain links TRBV3-1 to TRBJ2-3, with 7 positions matching TRBD2. With V trimmed by 4 bases and J by 2 bases, 6 bases remained unmatched. The CDR3 is 15 residues long. The V gene's germline CDR1 is LGHDT and CDR2 YNNKEL (reference sequence). DNA for the CDR3: TGTGCCAGCAGCCTGAGAGCGGGGCTCACAGATACGCAGTATTTT. Residues: CASSLRAGLTDTQYF.